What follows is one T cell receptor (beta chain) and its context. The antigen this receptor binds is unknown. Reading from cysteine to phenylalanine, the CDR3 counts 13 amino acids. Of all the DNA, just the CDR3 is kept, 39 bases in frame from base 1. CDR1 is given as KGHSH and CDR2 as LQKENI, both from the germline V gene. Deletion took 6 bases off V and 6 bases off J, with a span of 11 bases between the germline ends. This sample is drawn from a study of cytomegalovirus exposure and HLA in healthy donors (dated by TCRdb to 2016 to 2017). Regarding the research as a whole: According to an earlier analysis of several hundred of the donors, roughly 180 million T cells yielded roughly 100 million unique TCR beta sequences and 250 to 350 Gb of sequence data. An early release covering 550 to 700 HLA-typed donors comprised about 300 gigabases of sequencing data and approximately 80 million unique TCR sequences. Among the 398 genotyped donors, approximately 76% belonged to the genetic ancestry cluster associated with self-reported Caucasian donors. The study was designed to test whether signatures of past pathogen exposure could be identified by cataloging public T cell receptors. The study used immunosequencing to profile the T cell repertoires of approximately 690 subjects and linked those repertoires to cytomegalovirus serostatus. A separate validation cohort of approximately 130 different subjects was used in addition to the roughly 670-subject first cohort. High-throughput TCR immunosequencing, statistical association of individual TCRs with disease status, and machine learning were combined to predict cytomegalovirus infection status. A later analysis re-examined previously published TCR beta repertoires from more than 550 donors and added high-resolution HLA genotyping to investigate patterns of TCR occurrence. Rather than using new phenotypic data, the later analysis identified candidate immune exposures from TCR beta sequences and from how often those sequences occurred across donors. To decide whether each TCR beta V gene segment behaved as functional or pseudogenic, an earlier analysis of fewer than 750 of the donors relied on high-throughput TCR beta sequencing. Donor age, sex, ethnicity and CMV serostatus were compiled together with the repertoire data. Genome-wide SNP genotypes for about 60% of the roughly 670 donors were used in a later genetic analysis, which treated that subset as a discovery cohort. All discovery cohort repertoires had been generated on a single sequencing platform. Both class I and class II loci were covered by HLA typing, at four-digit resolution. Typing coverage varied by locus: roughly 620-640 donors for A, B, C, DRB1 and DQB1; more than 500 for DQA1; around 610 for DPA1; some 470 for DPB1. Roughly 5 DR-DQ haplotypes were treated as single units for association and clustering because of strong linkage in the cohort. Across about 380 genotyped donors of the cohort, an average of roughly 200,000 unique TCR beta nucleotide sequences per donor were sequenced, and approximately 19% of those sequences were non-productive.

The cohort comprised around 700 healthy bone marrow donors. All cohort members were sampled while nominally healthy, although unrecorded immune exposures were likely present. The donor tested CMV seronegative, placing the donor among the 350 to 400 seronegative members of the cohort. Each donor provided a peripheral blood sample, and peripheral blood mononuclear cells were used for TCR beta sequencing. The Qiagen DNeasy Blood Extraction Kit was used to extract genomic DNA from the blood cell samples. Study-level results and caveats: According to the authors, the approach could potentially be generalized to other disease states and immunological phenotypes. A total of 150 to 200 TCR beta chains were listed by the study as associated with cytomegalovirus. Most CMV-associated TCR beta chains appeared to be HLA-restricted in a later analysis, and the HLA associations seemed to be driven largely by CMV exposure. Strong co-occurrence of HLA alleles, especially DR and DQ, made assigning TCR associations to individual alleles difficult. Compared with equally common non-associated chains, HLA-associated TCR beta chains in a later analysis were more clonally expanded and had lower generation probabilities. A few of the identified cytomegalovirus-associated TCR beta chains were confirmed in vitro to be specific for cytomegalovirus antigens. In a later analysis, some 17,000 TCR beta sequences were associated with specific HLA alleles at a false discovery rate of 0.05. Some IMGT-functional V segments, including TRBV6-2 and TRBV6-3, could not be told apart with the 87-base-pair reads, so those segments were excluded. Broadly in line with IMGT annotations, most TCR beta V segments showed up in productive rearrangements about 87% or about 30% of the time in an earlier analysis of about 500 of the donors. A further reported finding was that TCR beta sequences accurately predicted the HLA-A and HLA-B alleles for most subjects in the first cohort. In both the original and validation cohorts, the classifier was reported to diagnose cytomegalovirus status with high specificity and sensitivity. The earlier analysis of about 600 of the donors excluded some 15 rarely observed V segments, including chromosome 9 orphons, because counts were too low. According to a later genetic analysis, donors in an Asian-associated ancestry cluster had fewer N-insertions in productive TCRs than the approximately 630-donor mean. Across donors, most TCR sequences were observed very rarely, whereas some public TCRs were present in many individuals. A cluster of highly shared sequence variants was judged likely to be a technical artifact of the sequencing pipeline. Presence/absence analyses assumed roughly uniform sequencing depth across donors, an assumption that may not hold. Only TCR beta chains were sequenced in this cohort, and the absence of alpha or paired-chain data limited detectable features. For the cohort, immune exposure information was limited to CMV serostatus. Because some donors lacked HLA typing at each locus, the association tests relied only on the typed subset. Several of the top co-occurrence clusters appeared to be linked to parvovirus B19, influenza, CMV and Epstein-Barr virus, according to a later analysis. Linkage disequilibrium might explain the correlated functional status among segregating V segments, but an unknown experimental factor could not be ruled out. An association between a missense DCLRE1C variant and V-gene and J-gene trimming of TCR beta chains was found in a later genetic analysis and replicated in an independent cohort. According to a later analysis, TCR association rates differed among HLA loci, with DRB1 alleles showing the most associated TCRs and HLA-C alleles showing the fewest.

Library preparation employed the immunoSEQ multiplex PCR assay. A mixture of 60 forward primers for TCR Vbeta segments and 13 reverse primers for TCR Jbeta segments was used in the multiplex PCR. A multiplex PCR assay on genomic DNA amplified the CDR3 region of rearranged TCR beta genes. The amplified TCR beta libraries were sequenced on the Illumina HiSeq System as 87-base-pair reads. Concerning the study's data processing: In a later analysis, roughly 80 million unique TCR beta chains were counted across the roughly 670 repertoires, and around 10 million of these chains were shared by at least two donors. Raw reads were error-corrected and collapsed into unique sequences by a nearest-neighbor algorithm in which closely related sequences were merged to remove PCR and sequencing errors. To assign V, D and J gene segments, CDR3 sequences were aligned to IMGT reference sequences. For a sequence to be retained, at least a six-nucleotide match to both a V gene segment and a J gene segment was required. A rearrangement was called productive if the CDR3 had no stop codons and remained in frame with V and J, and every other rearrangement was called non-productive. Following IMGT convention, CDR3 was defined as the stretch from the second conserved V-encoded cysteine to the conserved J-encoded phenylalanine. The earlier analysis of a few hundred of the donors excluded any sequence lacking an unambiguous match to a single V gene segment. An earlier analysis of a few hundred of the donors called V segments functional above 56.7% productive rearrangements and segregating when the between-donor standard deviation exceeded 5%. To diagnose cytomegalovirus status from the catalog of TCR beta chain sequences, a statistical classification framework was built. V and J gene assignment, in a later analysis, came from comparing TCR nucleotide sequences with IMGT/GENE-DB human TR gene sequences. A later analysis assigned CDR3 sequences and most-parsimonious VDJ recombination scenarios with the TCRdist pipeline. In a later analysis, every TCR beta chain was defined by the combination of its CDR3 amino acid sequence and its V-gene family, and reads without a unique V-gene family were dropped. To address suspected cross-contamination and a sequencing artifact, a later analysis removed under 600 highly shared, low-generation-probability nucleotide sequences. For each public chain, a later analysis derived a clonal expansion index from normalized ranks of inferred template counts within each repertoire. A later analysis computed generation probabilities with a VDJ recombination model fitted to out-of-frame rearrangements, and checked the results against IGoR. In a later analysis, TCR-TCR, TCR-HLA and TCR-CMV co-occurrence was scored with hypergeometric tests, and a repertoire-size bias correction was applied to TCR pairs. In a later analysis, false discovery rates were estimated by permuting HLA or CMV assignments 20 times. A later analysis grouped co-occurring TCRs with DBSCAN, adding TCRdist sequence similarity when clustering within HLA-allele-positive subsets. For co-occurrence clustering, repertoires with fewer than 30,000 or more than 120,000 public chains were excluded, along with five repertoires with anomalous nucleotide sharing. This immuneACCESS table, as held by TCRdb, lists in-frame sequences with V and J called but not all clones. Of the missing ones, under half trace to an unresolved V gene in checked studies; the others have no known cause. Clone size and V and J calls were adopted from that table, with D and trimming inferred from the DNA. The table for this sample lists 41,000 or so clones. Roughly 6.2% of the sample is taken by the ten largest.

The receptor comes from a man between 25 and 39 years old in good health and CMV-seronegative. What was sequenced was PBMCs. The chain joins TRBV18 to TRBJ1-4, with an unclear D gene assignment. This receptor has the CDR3 CASSRGYDEKLFF. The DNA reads TGTGCCAGCTCGCGGGGTTATGATGAAAAACTGTTTTTT.